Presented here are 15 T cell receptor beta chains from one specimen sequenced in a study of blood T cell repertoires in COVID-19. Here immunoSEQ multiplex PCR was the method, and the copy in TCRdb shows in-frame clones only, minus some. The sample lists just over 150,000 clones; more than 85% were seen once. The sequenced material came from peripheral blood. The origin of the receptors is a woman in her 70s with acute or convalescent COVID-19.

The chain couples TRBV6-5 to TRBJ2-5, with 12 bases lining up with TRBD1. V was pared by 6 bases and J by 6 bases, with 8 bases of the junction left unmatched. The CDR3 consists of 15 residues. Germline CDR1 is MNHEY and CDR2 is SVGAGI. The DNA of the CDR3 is TGTGCCAGCAGCCGGGGGACAGGGGGCGCGAAGACCCAGTACTTC. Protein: CASSRGTGGAKTQYF.

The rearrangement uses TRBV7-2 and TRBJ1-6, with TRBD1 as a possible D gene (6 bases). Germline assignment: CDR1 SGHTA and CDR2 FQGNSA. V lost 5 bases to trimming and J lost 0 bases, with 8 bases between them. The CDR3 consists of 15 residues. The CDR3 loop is CASSRDNSYNSPLHF. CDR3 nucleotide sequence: TGTGCCAGCAGCCGGGACAACTCCTATAATTCACCCCTCCACTTT.

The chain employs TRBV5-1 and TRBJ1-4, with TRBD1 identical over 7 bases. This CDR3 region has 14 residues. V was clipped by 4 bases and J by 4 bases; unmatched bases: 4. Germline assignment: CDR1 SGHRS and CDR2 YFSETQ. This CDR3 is CASSLGQDNEKLFF. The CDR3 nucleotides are TGCGCCAGCAGCCTCGGACAGGATAATGAAAAACTGTTTTTT.

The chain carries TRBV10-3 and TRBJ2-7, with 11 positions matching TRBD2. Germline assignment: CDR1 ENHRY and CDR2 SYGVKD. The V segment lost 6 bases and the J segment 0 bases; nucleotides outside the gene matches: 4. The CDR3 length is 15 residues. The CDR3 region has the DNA TGTGCCATCAGGAAGACTAGCGGGGCCTCCTACGAGCAGTACTTC. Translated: CAIRKTSGASYEQYF.

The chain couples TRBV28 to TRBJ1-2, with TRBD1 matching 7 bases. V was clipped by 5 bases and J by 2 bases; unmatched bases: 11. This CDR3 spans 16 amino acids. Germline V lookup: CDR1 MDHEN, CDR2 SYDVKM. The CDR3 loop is CASSDPSTGPNYGYTF. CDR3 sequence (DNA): TGTGCCAGCAGTGATCCATCGACAGGGCCCAACTATGGCTACACCTTC.

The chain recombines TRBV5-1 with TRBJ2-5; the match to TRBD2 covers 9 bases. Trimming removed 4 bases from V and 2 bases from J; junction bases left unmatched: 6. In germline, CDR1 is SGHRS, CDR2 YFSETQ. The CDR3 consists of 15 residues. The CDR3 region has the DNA TGCGCCAGCAGCCTTATTAGCGGGGGACAAGAGACCCAGTACTTC. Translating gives CASSLISGGQETQYF.

This chain's CDR3 is CSVGTGRAMNTEAFF. Written as DNA, the CDR3 is TGCAGCGTAGGGACAGGGCGCGCAATGAACACTGAAGCTTTCTTT. The rearrangement joins TRBV29-1 to TRBJ1-1; 9 nucleotides match TRBD1. The CDR3 has 15 residues. V lost 6 bases, J lost 0 bases, and 8 bases stayed unmatched. Germline lookup yields CDR1 SQVTM and CDR2 ANQGSEA.

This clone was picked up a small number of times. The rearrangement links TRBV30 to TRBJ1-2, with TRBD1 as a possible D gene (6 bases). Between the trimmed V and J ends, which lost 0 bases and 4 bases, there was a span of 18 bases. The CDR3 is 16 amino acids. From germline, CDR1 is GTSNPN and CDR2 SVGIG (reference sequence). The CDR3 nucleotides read TGTGCCTGGAGTGTAATCCCCCAGGGGCGCCCCTATGGCTACACCTTC. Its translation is CAWSVIPQGRPYGYTF.

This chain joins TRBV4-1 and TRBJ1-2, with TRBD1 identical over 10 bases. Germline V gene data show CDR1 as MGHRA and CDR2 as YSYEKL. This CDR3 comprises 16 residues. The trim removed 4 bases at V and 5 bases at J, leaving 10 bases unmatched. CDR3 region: CASSPMGTGDLYGYTF. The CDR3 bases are TGCGCCAGCAGCCCTATGGGGACAGGGGACTTATATGGCTACACCTTC.

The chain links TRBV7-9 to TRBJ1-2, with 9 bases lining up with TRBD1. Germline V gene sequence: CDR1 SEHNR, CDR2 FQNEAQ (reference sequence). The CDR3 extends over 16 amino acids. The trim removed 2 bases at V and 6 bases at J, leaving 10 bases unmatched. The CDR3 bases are TGTGCCAGCAGCTTACCCTCCGGGACAGGGTGGGATGGCTACACCTTC. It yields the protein CASSLPSGTGWDGYTF.

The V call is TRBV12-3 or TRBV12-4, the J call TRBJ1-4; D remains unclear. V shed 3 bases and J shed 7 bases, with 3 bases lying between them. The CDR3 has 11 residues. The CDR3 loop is CASSFSEKLFF. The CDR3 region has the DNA TGTGCCAGCAGTTTTAGTGAAAAACTGTTTTTT.

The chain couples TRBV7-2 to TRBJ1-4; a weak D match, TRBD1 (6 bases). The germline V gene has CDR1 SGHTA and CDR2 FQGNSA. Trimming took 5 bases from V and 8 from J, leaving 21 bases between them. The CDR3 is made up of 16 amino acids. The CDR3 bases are TGTGCCAGCAGCCCAAACCCGGCACAGGGTGGAGAAAAACTGTTTTTT. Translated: CASSPNPAQGGEKLFF.

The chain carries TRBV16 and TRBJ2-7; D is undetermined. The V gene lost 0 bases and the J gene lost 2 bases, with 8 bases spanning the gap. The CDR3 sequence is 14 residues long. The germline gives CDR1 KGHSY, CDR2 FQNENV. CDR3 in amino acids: CASSQSNSPYEQYV. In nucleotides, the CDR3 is TGTGCCAGCAGCCAATCCAACAGTCCCTACGAGCAGTACGTC.

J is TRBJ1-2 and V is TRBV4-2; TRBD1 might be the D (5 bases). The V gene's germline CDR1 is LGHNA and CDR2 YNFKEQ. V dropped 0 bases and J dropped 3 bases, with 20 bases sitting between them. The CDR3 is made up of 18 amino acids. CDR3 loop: CASSQESHHGGKDYGYTF. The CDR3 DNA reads TGTGCCAGCAGCCAAGAGTCTCACCACGGGGGAAAGGACTATGGCTACACCTTC.

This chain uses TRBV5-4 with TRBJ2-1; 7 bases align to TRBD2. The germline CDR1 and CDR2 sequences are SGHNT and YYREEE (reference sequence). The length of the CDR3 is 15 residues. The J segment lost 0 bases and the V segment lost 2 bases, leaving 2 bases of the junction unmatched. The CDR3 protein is CASSLAGSSYNEQFF. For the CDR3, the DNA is TGTGCCAGCAGCTTAGCGGGAAGCTCCTACAATGAGCAGTTCTTC.